The 26 T cell receptor beta chains in this list originate from one sample, sequenced in a study of blood T cell repertoires in COVID-19. Method: immunoSEQ multiplex PCR; TCRdb's copy keeps in-frame clones and lacks some. The sample has approximately 240,000 clones, roughly 87% seen once. Sequenced input: PBMCs or T cells enriched from blood (not recorded which). Receptors were obtained from a woman younger than 45 with acute COVID-19.

The CDR3 spells CASRRGQGVYEQYF. CDR3 coding DNA: TGTGCCAGCAGACGCGGACAGGGTGTCTACGAGCAGTACTTC. This chain uses TRBV6-5 with TRBJ2-7; 8 bases map to TRBD1. Germline assignment: CDR1 MNHEY and CDR2 SVGAGI. The CDR3 sequence is 14 residues long. V dropped 6 bases and J dropped 3; count of bases not matched to a gene: 7.

V is TRBV9 and J is TRBJ2-7; tentatively, D is TRBD2 (5 bases). This CDR3 is 15 amino acids long. Germline V gives CDR1 SGDLS, CDR2 YYNGEE. Deletions cut 1 base from V and 7 bases from J, with 18 bases between. The DNA of the CDR3 is TGTGCCAGCAGCGTACGCGACTACTCACCCGAGGAGCAGTACTTC. Translation: CASSVRDYSPEEQYF.

The genes are TRBV27 and TRBJ2-1; 11 bases agree with TRBD2. Germline V lookup: CDR1 MNHEY, CDR2 SMNVEV (reference sequence). This CDR3 is built from 15 residues. V gave up 6 bases and J gave up 4 bases; unmatched junction bases: 5. CDR3 DNA: TGTGCCAGCAGGGGTAGCGGGAGGGGATACAATGAGCAGTTCTTC. It encodes CASRGSGRGYNEQFF.

The J gene is TRBJ2-1, the V gene TRBV2; 10 bases are shared with TRBD2. Germline V gene sequence: CDR1 SNHLY, CDR2 FYNNEI. V was clipped by 3 bases and J by 3 bases; unmatched bases: 5. This CDR3 comprises 16 residues. The CDR3 loop reads CASSEMSGGVYNEQFF. The CDR3 DNA reads as TGTGCCAGCAGTGAGATGAGCGGGGGGGTCTACAATGAGCAGTTCTTC.

The J gene is TRBJ2-2, the V gene TRBV7-9; perhaps TRBD1 as D (6 bases). The CDR3 contains 17 residues. CDR1 SEHNR and CDR2 FQNEAQ come from the germline V gene (reference sequence). The ends were cut back, 5 bases at V and 3 bases at J, with 19 bases in the middle. This CDR3 reads CASSPQLDKGDTGELFF. The CDR3 DNA is TGTGCCAGCAGCCCGCAGTTAGACAAGGGGGACACCGGGGAGCTGTTTTTT.

This chain links TRBV6-5 with TRBJ2-7, with 7 bases identical to TRBD2. Germline V lookup: CDR1 MNHEY, CDR2 SVGAGI. The junction had 10 bases not matched to a gene; V was cut back by 5 bases and J by 3 bases. The CDR3 spans 15 residues. The CDR3 DNA is TGTGCCAGCAGTCACCTCCGGGACTACTACTACGAGCAGTACTTC. As protein: CASSHLRDYYYEQYF.

The rearrangement links TRBV19 to TRBJ2-1; 7 positions match TRBD2. The CDR3 has 12 residues. The ends lost 5 bases at V and 15 bases at J; junction bases unmatched: 10. Per germline, CDR1 LNHDA and CDR2 SQIVND (reference sequence). CDR3 sequence (DNA): TGTGCCAGTAGTGGGGGGGGTTATTATCGGTTCTTC. Translating gives CASSGGGYYRFF.

Concerning this clone itself: One end of the junction is discordant with germline, which a read error may explain. The gene calls are TRBV7-7 and TRBJ2-5; possible D gene TRBD2, 5 bases. Germline assignment: CDR1 SSHAT and CDR2 FNYEAQ (reference sequence). CDR3 length equals 15 residues. The CDR3 nucleotides read TGTGCTAGCAGCTTAGCGCGCGGCAGCCAAGAGACCCAGTACTTC. Its protein is CASSLARGSQETQYF.

The chain combines TRBV12-3 or TRBV12-4 with TRBJ2-3; no reliable D call. The CDR3 length is 12 residues. Trimming took off 7 bases at V and 4 bases at J, with 9 bases between the two ends. The CDR3 sequence is CASTPSADTQYF. For the CDR3, the DNA is TGTGCCAGCACCCCTTCCGCAGATACGCAGTATTTT.

The chain employs TRBV6-5 and TRBJ1-2; D is possibly TRBD1 (6 bases). With 5 bases removed from V and 5 bases from J, the gap between germline ends came to 12 bases. From germline, CDR1 is MNHEY and CDR2 SVGAGI. This CDR3 is built from 13 residues. CDR3 loop: CASSTTGSYGYTF. The CDR3 DNA reads TGTGCCAGCAGTACTACAGGGAGTTATGGCTACACCTTC.

The rearrangement uses TRBV28 and TRBJ2-3, with a tentative D call TRBD2 (7 bases). The V end was cut by 7 bases, the J end by 4 bases, with 15 bases between. In germline, CDR1 is MDHEN, CDR2 SYDVKM. The CDR3 covers 14 residues. The CDR3 region has the DNA TGTGCCAGCAATGGGGGGGCCGGCGCAGATACGCAGTATTTT. It yields the protein CASNGGAGADTQYF.

V and J are TRBV7-2 and TRBJ2-7; 14 bases match TRBD2. Trimming removed 5 bases from V and 4 bases from J; junction bases left unmatched: 10. The CDR3 totals 17 residues. Germline CDR1 reads SGHTA; CDR2 reads FQGNSA. CDR3 nucleotides: TGTGCCAGCAGCCTATCGACTAGCGGGAGGGGAAATTACGAGCAGTACTTC. Amino acid sequence: CASSLSTSGRGNYEQYF.

This chain uses TRBV2 with TRBJ2-2, with TRBD1 identical over 8 bases. Unmatched junction bases numbered 8, after V lost 7 bases and J lost 4 bases. The CDR3 consists of 15 residues. CDR1 SNHLY and CDR2 FYNNEI come from the germline V gene. CDR3 DNA sequence: TGTGCCAGCACCGGGACAGGCAAGGGCACCGGGGAGCTGTTTTTT. Protein sequence: CASTGTGKGTGELFF.

This chain joins TRBV7-2 and TRBJ1-4; 8 bases line up with TRBD1. From germline, CDR1 is SGHTA and CDR2 FQGNSA. The CDR3 spans 15 residues. V lost 4 bases and J lost 3; bases outside the gene matches: 4. The CDR3 DNA follows: TGTGCCAGCAGCTCCCAGGGGGCTTCTAATGAAAAACTGTTTTTT. This codes for CASSSQGASNEKLFF.

V is TRBV19 and J is TRBJ1-5, with 9 positions matching TRBD1. Germline V CDR1 and CDR2: LNHDA, SQIVND (reference sequence). The ends lost 5 bases at V and 6 bases at J; junction bases unmatched: 8. This CDR3 has 15 residues. Written as DNA, the CDR3 is TGTGCCAGTAGTTTCGGGACAGGGAGTTTTCAGCCCCAGCATTTT. This codes for CASSFGTGSFQPQHF. Together with reference TRBV19 and TRBJ1-5, the CDR3 gives the full variable domain: DGGITQSPKYLFRKEGQNVTLSCEQNLNHDAMYWYRQDPGQGLRLIYYSQIVNDFQKGDIAEGYSVSREKKESFPLTVTSAQKNPTAFYLCASSFGTGSFQPQHFGDGTRLSIL.

This rearrangement joins TRBV6-2 or TRBV6-3 to TRBJ1-1, with 9 nucleotides matching TRBD1. V lost 2 bases and J lost 4; bases outside the gene matches: 2. The CDR3 spans 14 residues. Per germline, CDR1 MNHEY and CDR2 SVGEGT. The CDR3 protein is CASSYDRGGTEAFF. Written as DNA, the CDR3 is TGTGCCAGCAGTTACGACAGGGGGGGCACTGAAGCTTTCTTT.

The rearrangement joins TRBV4-1 to TRBJ1-2; tentatively, D is TRBD1 (5 bases). V was trimmed by 1 base and J by 0 bases, leaving 9 bases between them. CDR1 is MGHRA, CDR2 YSYEKL, per germline. The CDR3 loop spans 15 amino acids. The CDR3 coding sequence is TGCGCCAGCAGCCAAGCACAGGATACTAACTATGGCTACACCTTC. Protein product: CASSQAQDTNYGYTF.

V usage is TRBV14 and J usage is TRBJ2-1; D not resolved. Germline lookup yields CDR1 SGHDN and CDR2 FVKESK. The CDR3 runs to 17 residues. V shed 0 bases and J shed 2 bases, with 14 bases lying between them. CDR3 nucleotide sequence: TGTGCCAGCAGCCAAGATGGGCAGGCGTTCCCCTACAATGAGCAGTTCTTC. Its translation: CASSQDGQAFPYNEQFF.

The chain links TRBV30 to TRBJ2-7; 12 bases align to TRBD1. Germline V gives CDR1 GTSNPN, CDR2 SVGIG (reference sequence). CDR3 length: 15 residues. V lost 1 base to trimming and J lost 6 bases; unmatched junction nucleotides: 7. The CDR3 sequence: CAWSGMGQGAREQYF. In nucleotides, the CDR3 is TGTGCCTGGAGTGGAATGGGACAGGGGGCGCGCGAGCAGTACTTC.

This CDR3 is CASRADRTTVEQYF. CDR3 in DNA: TGTGCCAGCAGGGCTGACAGAACTACGGTTGAGCAGTACTTC. V and J are TRBV2 and TRBJ2-7; weak D call: TRBD1 (5 bases). The CDR3 sequence is 14 residues long. Germline V gene sequence: CDR1 SNHLY, CDR2 FYNNEI. Trimming removed 6 bases at V and 7 bases at J, with 19 bases between.

The rearrangement joins TRBV2 to TRBJ2-3; 7 nucleotides line up with TRBD2. Germline V gene data show CDR1 as SNHLY and CDR2 as FYNNEI. The CDR3 has 14 residues. Losses at the gene ends were 5 bases for V and 5 bases for J; bases not matched to a gene: 7. DNA for the CDR3: TGTGCCAGCAGTCCGAGGGCTAGCGGAGATACGCAGTATTTT. Its protein product is CASSPRASGDTQYF.

V usage is TRBV29-1 and J usage is TRBJ2-2, with 7 bases identical to TRBD1. Trimming at V came to 7 bases and at J to 0 bases, leaving 2 bases not matched to a gene. Germline V gives CDR1 SQVTM, CDR2 ANQGSEA. The CDR3 extends over 13 amino acids. The CDR3 loop is CSGGQSNTGELFF. For the CDR3, the DNA is TGCAGCGGGGGACAGTCGAACACCGGGGAGCTGTTTTTT.

The chain uses TRBV5-4 and TRBJ1-1; tentatively, D is TRBD1 (5 bases). Trimming stripped 1 base from V and 1 base from J, with 11 bases between. Germline CDR1 is SGHNT and CDR2 is YYREEE (reference sequence). This CDR3 spans 15 amino acids. The CDR3 DNA reads TGTGCCAGCAGCTTGCGCGGGGGAAAGAACACTGAAGCTTTCTTT. Its translation is CASSLRGGKNTEAFF. The full variable domain, rest sourced from reference TRBV5-4 and TRBJ1-1, is ETGVTQSPTHLIKTRGQQVTLRCSSQSGHNTVSWYQQALGQGPQFIFQYYREEENGRGNFPPRFSGLQFPNYSSELNVNALELDDSALYLCASSLRGGKNTEAFFGQGTRLTVV.

The genes are TRBV19 and TRBJ1-1; TRBD1 matches 9 bases. Germline V lookup: CDR1 LNHDA, CDR2 SQIVND (reference sequence). V gave up 3 bases and J gave up 5 bases; unmatched junction bases: 4. The CDR3 has 14 amino acids. The CDR3 region has the DNA TGTGCCAGTAGTATCAGGGGACAGGGAACTGAAGCTTTCTTT. It is translated as CASSIRGQGTEAFF.

The chain employs TRBV9 and TRBJ2-5; 9 bases fit TRBD1. Germline CDR1 is SGDLS and CDR2 is YYNGEE. CDR3 length: 15 residues. The ends lost 6 bases at V and 2 bases at J; junction bases unmatched: 8. The CDR3 region has the DNA TGTGCCAGCACCTACGGACAGGGGCAACAAGAGACCCAGTACTTC. Its protein product is CASTYGQGQQETQYF.

The chain employs TRBV12-5 and TRBJ2-7; 7 bases are a match to TRBD2. The ends lost 2 bases at V and 6 bases at J; junction bases unmatched: 4. The V gene's germline CDR1 is LGHNT and CDR2 FRNRAP. This CDR3 is built from 13 residues. CDR3 coding DNA: TGTGCTAGTGGTTTGAGCGGGGAAGTCGAGCAGTACTTC. Amino acids: CASGLSGEVEQYF.